This TCR beta chain comes out of a study of T cells in Graves' hyperthyroidism and ophthalmopathy. This clonotype was seen a few times. V lost 2 bases to trimming and J lost 7 bases, with 15 bases between them. The CDR3 is 15 residues long. The study defined stable Graves' hyperthyroidism as no ophthalmopathy progression within 18 months. Exclusions: uncontrolled infection, other autoimmune disease, pregnancy, lactation. Each diagnosis drew on symptoms, thyroxine, TRAb, thyroid ultrasound and orbital computed tomography findings. TCR beta CDR3 regions were amplified from RNA. The HTBI primer set served for first-round RT-PCR of the TCR CDR3. TCRdb ran MiXCR on the multiplex PCR reads and lists one entry per CDR3 protein. Seen here are around 720,000 distinct CDR3 sequences, about a third observed once, and the top ten hold around 30%.

Sequencing was done on a sample of blood. The source of this sequence is a woman in her 40s with Graves' hyperthyroidism. This sequence joins TRBV12-3 or TRBV12-4 and TRBJ1-5, with D possibly being TRBD1 (5 bases). CDR3 sequence reads: CASSLTVGDAQPQHF. CDR3 in DNA: TGTGCCAGCAGTTTAACGGTAGGGGATGCACAGCCCCAGCATTTT.